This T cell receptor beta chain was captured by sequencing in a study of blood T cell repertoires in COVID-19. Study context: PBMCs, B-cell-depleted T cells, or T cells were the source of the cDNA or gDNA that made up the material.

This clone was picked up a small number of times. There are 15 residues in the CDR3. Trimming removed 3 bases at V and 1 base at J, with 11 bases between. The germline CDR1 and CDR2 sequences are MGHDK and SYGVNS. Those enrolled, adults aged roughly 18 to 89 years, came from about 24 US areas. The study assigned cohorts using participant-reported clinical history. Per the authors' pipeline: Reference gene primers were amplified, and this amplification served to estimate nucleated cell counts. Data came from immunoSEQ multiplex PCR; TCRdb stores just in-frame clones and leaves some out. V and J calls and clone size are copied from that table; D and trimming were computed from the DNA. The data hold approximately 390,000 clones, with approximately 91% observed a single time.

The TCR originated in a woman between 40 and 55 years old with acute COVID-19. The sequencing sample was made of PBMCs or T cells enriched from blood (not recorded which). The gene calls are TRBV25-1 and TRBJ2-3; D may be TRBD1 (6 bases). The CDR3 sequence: CASSDMGAGTDTQYF. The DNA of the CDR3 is TGTGCCAGCAGTGATATGGGGGCAGGCACAGATACGCAGTATTTT.